A selection of T cell receptor beta chains follows, all from one sample in a study of CD8 T cells in Susac syndrome. Each CDR3 protein is one row after TCRdb ran MiXCR on the immunoSEQ multiplex PCR reads. The data show more than 100,000 distinct CDR3 sequences, roughly 95% seen once. Sequencing was carried out using CD4+ T cells from PBMCs. These receptor sequences come from a human donor with Susac syndrome. Each CDR3 is given with its conserved first and last residue. A D gene is named only where the DNA matches it firmly. Rows give clone size only sometimes, using once, few, many, or a class for an expanded clone.

D	V	length	J	size	CDR3	DNA
-	TRBV20-1	13	TRBJ2-5	-	CSARRTVQETQYF	TGCAGTGCTAGACGGACAGTCCAAGAGACCCAGTACTTC
-	TRBV20-1	10	TRBJ2-3	-	CSASVDTQYF	TGCAGTGCTAGCGTCGATACGCAGTATTTT
-	TRBV29-1	13	TRBJ2-3	-	CSVGQPPADTQYF	TGCAGCGTTGGTCAGCCACCGGCAGATACGCAGTATTTT
-	TRBV2	11	TRBJ2-7	-	CASSRAAEQYF	TGTGCCAGCAGTAGGGCGGCCGAGCAGTACTTC
TRBD2	TRBV19	12	TRBJ2-1	-	CASKATSVEQFF	TGTGCCAGTAAAGCCACTAGCGTTGAGCAGTTCTTC
-	TRBV12-3/TRBV12-4	11	TRBJ2-1	-	CASSFSTEQFF	TGTGCCAGCAGTTTTTCGACCGAGCAGTTCTTC
-	TRBV20-1	12	TRBJ1-1	-	CSAPRMNTEAFF	TGCAGTGCTCCCCGCATGAACACTGAAGCTTTCTTT
-	TRBV14	12	TRBJ2-7	-	CASSQGPHEQYF	TGTGCCAGCAGCCAAGGGCCGCACGAGCAGTACTTC
-	TRBV3-1	13	TRBJ1-1	-	CASSATVNTEAFF	TGTGCCAGCAGCGCGACAGTGAACACTGAAGCTTTCTTT
-	TRBV29-1	16	TRBJ2-3	once	CSVAGGRPGTTDTQYF	TGCAGCGTTGCCGGCGGCAGGCCTGGCACCACAGATACGCAGTATTTT
TRBD2	TRBV5-1	13	TRBJ2-1	-	CASSWDYGDEQFF	TGCGCCAGCAGCTGGGACTATGGTGATGAGCAGTTCTTC
-	TRBV18	13	TRBJ1-2	few	CASSLGQGYGYTF	TGTGCCAGCTCGCTGGGACAAGGGTACGGCTACACCTTC
TRBD2	TRBV20-1	16	TRBJ2-1	-	CSANLPSGSSYNEQFF	TGCAGTGCAAACCTCCCCAGCGGGAGCTCCTACAATGAGCAGTTCTTC
-	TRBV30	13	TRBJ1-1	-	CAWSGLTNTEAFF	TGTGCCTGGTCGGGACTGACGAACACTGAAGCTTTCTTT
-	TRBV6-5	16	TRBJ1-2	once	CASSYSKRQSNYGYTF	TGTGCCAGCAGTTACTCGAAGAGACAGTCCAACTATGGCTACACCTTC
-	TRBV20-1	12	TRBJ2-7	-	CSARPDGYEQYF	TGCAGTGCTAGACCCGACGGCTACGAGCAGTACTTC
-	TRBV6-5	14	TRBJ2-1	-	CASSYLEKGNEQFF	TGTGCCAGCAGTTACCTAGAGAAGGGGAATGAGCAGTTCTTC
TRBD2	TRBV9	14	TRBJ2-7	-	CASSPTGTTYEQYF	TGTGCCAGCAGCCCCACCGGGACTACCTACGAGCAGTACTTC
-	TRBV5-1	14	TRBJ2-5	-	CASSIGPLAGTQYF	TGCGCCAGCAGCATTGGACCTCTGGCGGGGACCCAGTACTTC
-	TRBV12-3/TRBV12-4	13	TRBJ1-5	-	CASTPVGNQPQHF	TGTGCCAGCACCCCAGTGGGGAATCAGCCCCAGCATTTT
-	TRBV15	13	TRBJ2-3	-	CATSRDIEGTQYF	TGTGCCACCAGCAGAGATATCGAAGGTACGCAGTATTTT
-	TRBV4-3	14	TRBJ2-1	-	CASSQEYGSHEQFF	TGCGCCAGCAGCCAAGAATACGGGAGCCATGAGCAGTTCTTC
TRBD1	TRBV20-1	14	TRBJ1-2	-	CSARGGTGDYGYTF	TGCAGTGCTAGAGGGGGGACAGGGGACTATGGCTACACCTTC
-	TRBV12-3/TRBV12-4	11	TRBJ2-7	-	CASARDYEQYF	TGTGCCAGCGCCAGGGACTACGAGCAGTACTTC
TRBD1	TRBV30	12	TRBJ2-5	-	CAWDRGPETQYF	TGTGCCTGGGACAGGGGGCCGGAGACCCAGTACTTC
-	TRBV20-1	13	TRBJ1-2	-	CSARDNKNYGYTF	TGCAGTGCTAGAGATAACAAGAACTATGGCTACACCTTC
-	TRBV20-1	13	TRBJ2-1	-	CSGPGQTRGEQFF	TGCAGCGGACCGGGACAGACTAGGGGTGAGCAGTTCTTC
TRBD2	TRBV14	16	TRBJ2-5	-	CASSQFGLAGVETQYF	TGTGCCAGCAGCCAGTTCGGACTAGCGGGAGTCGAGACCCAGTACTTC
-	TRBV7-2	13	TRBJ2-3	-	CASSLVVTDTQYF	TGTGCCAGCAGCTTAGTTGTCACAGATACGCAGTATTTT
-	TRBV29-1	13	TRBJ2-1	-	CSVDGSRYGEQFF	TGCAGCGTTGACGGGAGTAGGTACGGTGAGCAGTTCTTC
-	TRBV6-4	13	TRBJ1-1	-	CASSAYENTEAFF	TGTGCCAGCAGTGCGTACGAGAACACTGAAGCTTTCTTT
-	TRBV4-2	14	TRBJ1-5	-	CASSQDLSDQPQHF	TGTGCCAGCAGCCAAGACTTATCTGATCAGCCCCAGCATTTT
-	TRBV20-1	15	TRBJ2-5	-	CSARDRSTGLETQYF	TGCAGTGCTAGAGATAGGTCGACAGGTCTGGAGACCCAGTACTTC
TRBD1	TRBV4-2	16	TRBJ1-1	-	CASSQTQGQGNTEAFF	TGTGCCAGCAGCCAGACCCAGGGACAGGGGAACACTGAAGCTTTCTTT
-	TRBV25-1	12	TRBJ1-2	-	CASSELSYGYTF	TGTGCCAGCAGTGAATTGAGCTATGGCTACACCTTC
-	TRBV28	12	TRBJ2-6	-	CASGTGANVLTF	TGTGCCAGCGGGACCGGGGCCAACGTCCTGACTTTC
TRBD2	TRBV20-1	14	TRBJ2-3	-	CSASRPGGGDTQYF	TGCAGTGCCTCGAGACCGGGAGGGGGAGATACGCAGTATTTT
TRBD1	TRBV5-4	15	TRBJ2-2	-	CASSGQGTDTGELFF	TGTGCCAGCAGTGGACAGGGTACTGACACCGGGGAGCTGTTTTTT
-	TRBV15	15	TRBJ1-1	-	CATSRDLSGLGKAFF	TGTGCCACCAGCAGAGATCTCTCTGGGCTAGGGAAAGCTTTCTTT
-	TRBV12-3/TRBV12-4	18	TRBJ2-1	-	CASSIPLIVGRDYNEQFF	TGTGCCAGCAGTATTCCCCTAATCGTTGGCCGAGACTACAATGAGCAGTTCTTC
TRBD1	TRBV4-2	16	TRBJ1-2	once	CASSQGRQGGNYGYTF	TGTGCCAGCAGCCAAGGTCGACAGGGGGGGAACTATGGCTACACCTTC
TRBD1	TRBV6-1	16	TRBJ2-4	once	CASRDLPGQGHNIQYF	TGTGCCAGCAGAGATCTACCGGGACAGGGACATAACATTCAGTACTTC
-	TRBV20-1	12	TRBJ2-7	-	CSASDRSNEQYF	TGCAGTGCTTCCGACAGGTCCAACGAGCAGTACTTC
-	TRBV30	13	TRBJ2-1	-	CAWRISEDNEQFF	TGTGCCTGGAGAATTAGCGAGGACAATGAGCAGTTCTTC
-	TRBV20-1	12	TRBJ2-3	-	CSARDPTDTQYF	TGCAGTGCTAGAGATCCAACAGATACGCAGTATTTT
-	TRBV7-9	12	TRBJ2-5	-	CASSLAGSLQYF	TGTGCCAGCAGCTTAGCAGGGTCCCTACAGTACTTC
-	TRBV7-9	13	TRBJ2-1	-	CASRERAYNEQFF	TGTGCCAGCAGGGAGCGAGCCTACAATGAGCAGTTCTTC